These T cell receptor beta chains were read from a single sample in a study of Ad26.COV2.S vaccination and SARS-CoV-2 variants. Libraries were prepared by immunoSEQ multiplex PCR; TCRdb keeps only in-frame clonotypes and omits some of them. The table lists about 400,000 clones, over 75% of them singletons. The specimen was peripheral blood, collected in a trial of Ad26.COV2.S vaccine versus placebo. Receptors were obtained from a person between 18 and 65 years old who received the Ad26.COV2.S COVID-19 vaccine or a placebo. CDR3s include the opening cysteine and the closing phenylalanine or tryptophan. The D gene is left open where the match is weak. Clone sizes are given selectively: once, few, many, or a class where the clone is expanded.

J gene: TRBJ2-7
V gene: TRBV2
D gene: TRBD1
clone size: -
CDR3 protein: CAGALGDRGREQYF
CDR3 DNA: TGTGCCGGGGCGCTTGGGGACAGGGGACGCGAGCAGTACTTC

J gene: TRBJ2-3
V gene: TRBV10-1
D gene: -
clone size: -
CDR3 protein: CASSESTHSTDTQYF
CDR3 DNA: TGCGCCAGCAGTGAGTCCACCCACAGCACAGATACGCAGTATTTT

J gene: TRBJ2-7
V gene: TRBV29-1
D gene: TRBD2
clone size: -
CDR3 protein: CSVEDRVAGVYEQYF
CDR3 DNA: TGCAGCGTTGAAGATCGGGTAGCGGGGGTCTACGAGCAGTACTTC

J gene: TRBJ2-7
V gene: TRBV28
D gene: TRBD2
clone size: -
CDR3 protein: CASSPPGGSVYEQYF
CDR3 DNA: TGTGCCAGCAGCCCCCCGGGGGGGTCGGTCTACGAGCAGTACTTC

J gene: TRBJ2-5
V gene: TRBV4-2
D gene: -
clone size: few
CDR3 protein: CASSQTVVGETQYF
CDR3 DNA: TGTGCCAGCAGCCAAACGGTGGTGGGGGAGACCCAGTACTTC

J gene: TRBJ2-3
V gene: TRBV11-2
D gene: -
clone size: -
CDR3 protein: CASSLYRGASTDTQYF
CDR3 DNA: TGTGCCAGCAGCTTGTATCGGGGGGCTAGCACAGATACGCAGTATTTT

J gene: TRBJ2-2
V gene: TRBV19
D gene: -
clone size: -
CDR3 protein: CASKRSGSSNTGELFF
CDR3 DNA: TGTGCCAGTAAGCGGAGTGGCTCATCGAACACCGGGGAGCTGTTTTTT

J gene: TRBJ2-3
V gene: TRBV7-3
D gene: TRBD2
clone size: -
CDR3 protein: CASSPIGGAGTDTQYF
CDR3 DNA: TGTGCCAGCAGCCCCATCGGGGGGGCCGGGACAGATACGCAGTATTTT

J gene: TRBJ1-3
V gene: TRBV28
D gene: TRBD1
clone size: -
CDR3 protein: CASRPGDRDLVENTIYF
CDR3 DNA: TGTGCCAGCAGACCAGGGGACAGGGACCTTGTCGAGAACACCATATATTTT

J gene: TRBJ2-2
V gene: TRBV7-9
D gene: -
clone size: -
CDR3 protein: CASSFRQGDTGELFF
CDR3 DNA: TGTGCCAGCAGCTTCCGGCAGGGAGACACCGGGGAGCTGTTTTTT

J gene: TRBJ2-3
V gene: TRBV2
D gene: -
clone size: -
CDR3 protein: CASSVEDSTDTQYF
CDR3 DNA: TGTGCCAGCAGTGTAGAGGATAGCACAGATACGCAGTATTTT

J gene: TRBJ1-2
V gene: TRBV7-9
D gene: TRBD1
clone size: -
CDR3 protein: CASSFSVGQGAYGYTF
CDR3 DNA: TGTGCCAGCAGCTTTTCCGTTGGACAGGGGGCCTATGGCTACACCTTC

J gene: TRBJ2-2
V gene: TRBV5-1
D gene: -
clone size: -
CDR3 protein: CATPPQFLLSGELFF
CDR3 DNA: TGCGCCACCCCCCCACAATTTCTCTTGTCCGGGGAGCTGTTTTTT

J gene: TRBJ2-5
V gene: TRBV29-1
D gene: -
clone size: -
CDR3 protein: CSVVGGQETQYF
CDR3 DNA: TGCAGCGTTGTGGGTGGGCAAGAGACCCAGTACTTC

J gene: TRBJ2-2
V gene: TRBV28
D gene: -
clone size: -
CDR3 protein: CASKGVMDWTGELFF
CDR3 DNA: TGTGCCAGCAAAGGAGTTATGGATTGGACCGGGGAGCTGTTTTTT

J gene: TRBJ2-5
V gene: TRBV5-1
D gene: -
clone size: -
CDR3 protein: CASSPYLGETQYF
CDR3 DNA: TGCGCCAGCAGCCCGTACCTCGGAGAGACCCAGTACTTC

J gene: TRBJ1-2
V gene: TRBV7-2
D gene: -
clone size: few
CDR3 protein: CASGQGAALKIGYTF
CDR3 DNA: TGTGCCAGCGGCCAAGGGGCAGCCCTAAAGATTGGCTACACCTTC

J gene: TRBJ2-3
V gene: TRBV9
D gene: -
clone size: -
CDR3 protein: CASRPGAGTDTQYF
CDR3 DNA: TGTGCCAGCAGGCCAGGGGCCGGTACAGATACGCAGTATTTT

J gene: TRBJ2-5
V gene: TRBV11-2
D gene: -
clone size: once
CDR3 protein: CASSPRLRGAETQYF
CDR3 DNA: TGTGCCAGCAGCCCTAGACTGAGGGGCGCGGAGACCCAGTACTTC

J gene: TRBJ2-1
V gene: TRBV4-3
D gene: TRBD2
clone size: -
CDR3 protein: CASSPLSGGGYNEQFF
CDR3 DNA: TGCGCCAGCAGCCCCCTCAGCGGGGGGGGCTACAATGAGCAGTTCTTC

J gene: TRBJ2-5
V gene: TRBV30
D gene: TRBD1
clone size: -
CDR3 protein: CAWSRDRAQETQYF
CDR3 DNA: TGTGCCTGGAGTCGGGACAGGGCACAAGAGACCCAGTACTTC

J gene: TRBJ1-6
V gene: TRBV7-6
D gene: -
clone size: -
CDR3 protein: CASSLRNSPLHF
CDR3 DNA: TGTGCCAGCAGCTTAAGGAATTCACCCCTCCACTTT

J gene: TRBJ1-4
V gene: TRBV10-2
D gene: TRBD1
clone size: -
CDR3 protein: CASTGGLTNEKLFF
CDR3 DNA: TGCGCCAGCACAGGGGGCTTAACTAATGAAAAACTGTTTTTT

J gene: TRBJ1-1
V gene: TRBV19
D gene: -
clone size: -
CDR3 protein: CASSIDSRVGQRAFF
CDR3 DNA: TGTGCCAGTAGTATAGATTCGAGGGTTGGGCAGCGGGCTTTCTTT

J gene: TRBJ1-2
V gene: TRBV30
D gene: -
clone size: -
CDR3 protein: CAWVQRESGYTF
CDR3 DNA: TGTGCCTGGGTGCAGCGGGAGAGTGGCTACACCTTC